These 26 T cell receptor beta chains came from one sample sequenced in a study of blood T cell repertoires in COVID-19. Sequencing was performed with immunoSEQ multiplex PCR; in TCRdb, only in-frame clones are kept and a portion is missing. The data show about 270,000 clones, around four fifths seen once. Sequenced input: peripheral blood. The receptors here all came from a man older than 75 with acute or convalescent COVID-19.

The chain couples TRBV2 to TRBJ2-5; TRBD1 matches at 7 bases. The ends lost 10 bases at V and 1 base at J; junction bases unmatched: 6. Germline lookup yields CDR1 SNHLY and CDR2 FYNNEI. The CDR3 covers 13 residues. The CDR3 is CATAGDSQETQYF. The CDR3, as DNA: TGTGCCACCGCCGGGGACAGCCAAGAGACCCAGTACTTC.

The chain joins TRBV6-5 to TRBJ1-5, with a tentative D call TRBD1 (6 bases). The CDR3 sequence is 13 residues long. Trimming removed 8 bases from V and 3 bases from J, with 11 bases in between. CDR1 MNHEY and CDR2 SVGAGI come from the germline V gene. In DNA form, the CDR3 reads TGTGCCAGCTCAGGACAGCCCAATCAGCCCCAGCATTTT. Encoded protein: CASSGQPNQPQHF.

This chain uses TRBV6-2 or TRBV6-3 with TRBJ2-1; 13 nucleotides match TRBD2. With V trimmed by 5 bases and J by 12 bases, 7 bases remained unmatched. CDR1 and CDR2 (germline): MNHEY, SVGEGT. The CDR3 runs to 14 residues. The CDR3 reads CASSHGTSGVPQFF. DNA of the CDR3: TGTGCCAGCAGTCACGGGACTAGCGGGGTTCCGCAGTTCTTC.

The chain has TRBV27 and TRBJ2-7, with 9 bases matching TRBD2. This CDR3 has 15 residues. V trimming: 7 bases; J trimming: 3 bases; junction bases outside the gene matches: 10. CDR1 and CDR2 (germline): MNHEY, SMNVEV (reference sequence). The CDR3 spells CASTPGAGGFYEQYF. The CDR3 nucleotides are TGTGCCAGCACCCCTGGGGCGGGAGGGTTCTACGAGCAGTACTTC.

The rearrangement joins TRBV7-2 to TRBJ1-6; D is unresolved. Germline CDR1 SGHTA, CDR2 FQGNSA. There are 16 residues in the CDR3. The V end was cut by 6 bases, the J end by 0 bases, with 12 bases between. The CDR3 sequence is CASSSQKSSYNSPLHF. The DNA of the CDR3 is TGTGCCAGCAGTTCACAGAAGAGCTCCTATAATTCACCCCTCCACTTT.

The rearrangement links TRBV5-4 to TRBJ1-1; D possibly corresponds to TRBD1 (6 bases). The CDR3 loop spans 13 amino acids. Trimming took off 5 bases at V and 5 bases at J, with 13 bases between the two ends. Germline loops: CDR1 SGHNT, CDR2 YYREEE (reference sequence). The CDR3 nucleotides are TGTGCCAGCAGTTCGGTACAGGGTACTGAAGCTTTCTTT. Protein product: CASSSVQGTEAFF.

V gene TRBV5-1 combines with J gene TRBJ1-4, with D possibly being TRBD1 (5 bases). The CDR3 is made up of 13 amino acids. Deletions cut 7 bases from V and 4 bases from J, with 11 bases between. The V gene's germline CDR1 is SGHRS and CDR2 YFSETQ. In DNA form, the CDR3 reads TGCGCCAGCCAGACAGACCGTAATGAAAAACTGTTTTTT. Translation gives CASQTDRNEKLFF.

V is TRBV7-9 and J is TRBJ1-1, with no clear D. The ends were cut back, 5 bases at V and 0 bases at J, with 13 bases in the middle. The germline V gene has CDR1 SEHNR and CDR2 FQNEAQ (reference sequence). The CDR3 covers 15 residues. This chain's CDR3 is CASSRSLGLNTEAFF. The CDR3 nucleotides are TGTGCCAGCAGCCGAAGTCTGGGCCTGAACACTGAAGCTTTCTTT.

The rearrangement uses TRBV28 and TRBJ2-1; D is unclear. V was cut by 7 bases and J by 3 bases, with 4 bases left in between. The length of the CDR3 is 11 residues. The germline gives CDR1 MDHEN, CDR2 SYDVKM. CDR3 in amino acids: CASINYNEQFF. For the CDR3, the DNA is TGTGCCAGCATCAACTACAATGAGCAGTTCTTC.

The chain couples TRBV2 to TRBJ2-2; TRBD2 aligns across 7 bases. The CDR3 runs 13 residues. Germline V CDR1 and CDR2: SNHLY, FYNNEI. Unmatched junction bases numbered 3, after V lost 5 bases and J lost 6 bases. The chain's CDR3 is CASSPTSPGELFF. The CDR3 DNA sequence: TGTGCCAGCAGTCCGACTAGCCCCGGGGAGCTGTTTTTT.

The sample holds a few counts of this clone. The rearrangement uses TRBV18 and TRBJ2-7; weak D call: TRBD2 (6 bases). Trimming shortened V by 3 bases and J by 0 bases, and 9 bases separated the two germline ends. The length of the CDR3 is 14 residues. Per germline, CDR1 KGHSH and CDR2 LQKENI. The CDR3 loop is CASSPEGFSYEQYF. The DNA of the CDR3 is TGTGCCAGCTCACCGGAGGGATTCTCCTACGAGCAGTACTTC.

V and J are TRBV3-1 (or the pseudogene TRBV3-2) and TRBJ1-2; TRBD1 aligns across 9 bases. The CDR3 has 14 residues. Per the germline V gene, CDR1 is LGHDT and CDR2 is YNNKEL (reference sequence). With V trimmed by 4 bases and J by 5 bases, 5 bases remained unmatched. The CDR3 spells CASSPRDRAYGYTF. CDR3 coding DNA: TGTGCCAGCAGCCCCCGGGACAGGGCGTATGGCTACACCTTC.

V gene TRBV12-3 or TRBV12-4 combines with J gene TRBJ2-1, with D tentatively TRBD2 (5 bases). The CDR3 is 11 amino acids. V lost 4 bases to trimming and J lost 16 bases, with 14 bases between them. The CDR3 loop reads CASSYGVLEFF. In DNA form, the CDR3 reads TGTGCCAGCAGTTACGGGGTATTGGAATTCTTC.

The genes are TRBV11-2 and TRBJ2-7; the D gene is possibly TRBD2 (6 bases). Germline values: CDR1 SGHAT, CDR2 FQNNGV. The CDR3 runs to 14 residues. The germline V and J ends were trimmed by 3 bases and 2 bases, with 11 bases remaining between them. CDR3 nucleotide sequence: TGTGCCAGCAGCTTTGGGCGGGGACCCTACGAGCAGTACTTC. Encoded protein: CASSFGRGPYEQYF.

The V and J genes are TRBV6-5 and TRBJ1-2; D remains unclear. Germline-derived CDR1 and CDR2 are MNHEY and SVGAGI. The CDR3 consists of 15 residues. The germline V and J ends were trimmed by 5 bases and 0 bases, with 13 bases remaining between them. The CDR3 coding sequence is TGTGCCAGCAGTCTTGCGGGGAGAGCTAACTATGGCTACACCTTC. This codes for CASSLAGRANYGYTF.

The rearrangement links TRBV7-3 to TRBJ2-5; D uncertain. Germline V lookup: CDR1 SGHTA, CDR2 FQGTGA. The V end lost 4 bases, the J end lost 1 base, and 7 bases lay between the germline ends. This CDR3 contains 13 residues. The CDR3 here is CASSSVSQETQYF. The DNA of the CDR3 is TGTGCCAGCAGCTCAGTAAGCCAAGAGACCCAGTACTTC. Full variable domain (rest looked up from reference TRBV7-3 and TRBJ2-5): GAGVSQTPSNKVTEKGKYVELRCDPISGHTALYWYRQSLGQGPEFLIYFQGTGAADDSGLPNDRFFAVRPEGSVSTLKIQRTERGDSAVYLCASSSVSQETQYFGPGTRLLVL.

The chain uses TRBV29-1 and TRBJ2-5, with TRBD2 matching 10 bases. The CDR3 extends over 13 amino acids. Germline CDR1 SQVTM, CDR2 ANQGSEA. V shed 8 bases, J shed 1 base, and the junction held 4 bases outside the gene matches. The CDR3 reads CSLRTSGQETQYF. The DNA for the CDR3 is TGCAGCCTCCGGACTAGCGGCCAAGAGACCCAGTACTTC.

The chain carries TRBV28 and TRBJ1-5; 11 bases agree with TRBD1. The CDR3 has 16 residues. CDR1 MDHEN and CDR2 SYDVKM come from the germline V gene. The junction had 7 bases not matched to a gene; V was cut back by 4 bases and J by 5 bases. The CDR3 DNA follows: TGTGCCAGCAGTTACCAGGGACAGGGGGTTTATCAGCCCCAGCATTTT. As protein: CASSYQGQGVYQPQHF.

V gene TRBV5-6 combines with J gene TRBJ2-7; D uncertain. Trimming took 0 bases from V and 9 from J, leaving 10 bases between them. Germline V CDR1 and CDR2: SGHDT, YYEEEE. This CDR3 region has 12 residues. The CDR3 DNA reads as TGTGCCAGCAGCTTGGGCGAACGAGGGCAGTACTTC. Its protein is CASSLGERGQYF.

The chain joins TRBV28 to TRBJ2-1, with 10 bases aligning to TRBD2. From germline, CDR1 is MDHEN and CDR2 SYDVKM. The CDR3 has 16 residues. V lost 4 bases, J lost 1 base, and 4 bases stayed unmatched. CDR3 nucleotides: TGTGCCAGCAGTTCTCCTAGCGGGAGTTCCTACAATGAGCAGTTCTTC. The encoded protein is CASSSPSGSSYNEQFF.

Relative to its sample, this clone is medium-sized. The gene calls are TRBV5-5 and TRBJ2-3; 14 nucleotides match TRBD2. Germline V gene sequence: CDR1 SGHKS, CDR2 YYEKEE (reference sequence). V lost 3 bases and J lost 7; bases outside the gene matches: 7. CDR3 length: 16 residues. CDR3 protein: CASSSGLAGVVNTQYF. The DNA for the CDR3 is TGTGCCAGCAGCTCGGGACTAGCGGGGGTGGTGAATACGCAGTATTTT. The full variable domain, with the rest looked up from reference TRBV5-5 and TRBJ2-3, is DAGVTQSPTHLIKTRGQQVTLRCSPISGHKSVSWYQQVLGQGPQFIFQYYEKEERGRGNFPDRFSARQFPNYSSELNVNALLLGDSALYLCASSSGLAGVVNTQYFGPGTRLTVL.

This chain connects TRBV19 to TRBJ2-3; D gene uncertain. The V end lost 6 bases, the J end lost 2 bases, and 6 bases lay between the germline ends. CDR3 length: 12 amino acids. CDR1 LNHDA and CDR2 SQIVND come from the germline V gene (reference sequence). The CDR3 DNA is TGTGCCAGTAGGGCGGACACAGATACGCAGTATTTT. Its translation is CASRADTDTQYF. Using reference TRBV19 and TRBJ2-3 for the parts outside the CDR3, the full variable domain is DGGITQSPKYLFRKEGQNVTLSCEQNLNHDAMYWYRQDPGQGLRLIYYSQIVNDFQKGDIAEGYSVSREKKESFPLTVTSAQKNPTAFYLCASRADTDTQYFGPGTRLTVL.

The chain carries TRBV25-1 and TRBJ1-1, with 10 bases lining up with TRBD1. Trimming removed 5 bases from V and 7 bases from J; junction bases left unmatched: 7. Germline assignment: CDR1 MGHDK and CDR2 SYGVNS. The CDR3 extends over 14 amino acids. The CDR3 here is CASSPDRGQNEAFF. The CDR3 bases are TGTGCCAGCAGTCCCGACAGGGGGCAAAATGAAGCTTTCTTT.

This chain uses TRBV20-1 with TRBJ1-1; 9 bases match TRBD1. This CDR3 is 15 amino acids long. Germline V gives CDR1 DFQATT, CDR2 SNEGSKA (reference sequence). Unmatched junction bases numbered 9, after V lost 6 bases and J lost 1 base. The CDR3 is CSASTGGVKNTEAFF. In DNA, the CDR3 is TGCAGTGCGAGTACAGGGGGCGTGAAGAACACTGAAGCTTTCTTT.

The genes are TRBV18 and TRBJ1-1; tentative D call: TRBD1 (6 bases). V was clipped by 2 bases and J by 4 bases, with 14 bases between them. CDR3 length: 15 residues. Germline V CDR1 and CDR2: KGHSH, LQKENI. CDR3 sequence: CASSPSAGVGTEAFF. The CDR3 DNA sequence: TGTGCCAGCTCACCATCGGCAGGGGTGGGCACTGAAGCTTTCTTT. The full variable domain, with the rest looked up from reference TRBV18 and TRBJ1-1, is NAGVMQNPRHLVRRRGQEARLRCSPMKGHSHVYWYRQLPEEGLKFMVYLQKENIIDESGMPKERFSAEFPKEGPSILRIQQVVRGDSAAYFCASSPSAGVGTEAFFGQGTRLTVV.

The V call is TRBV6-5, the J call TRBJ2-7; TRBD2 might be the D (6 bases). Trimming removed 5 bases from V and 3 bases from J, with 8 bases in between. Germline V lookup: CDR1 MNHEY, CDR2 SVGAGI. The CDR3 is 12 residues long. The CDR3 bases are TGTGCCAGCAGTCAGGAGGGCTACGAGCAGTACTTC. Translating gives CASSQEGYEQYF.